This T cell receptor beta chain was captured by sequencing in a study of memory CD4+ T cells and cytomegalovirus serostatus. General study findings and limits: Suggested: most of the CMV-linked TCR signature lies in CD4+ memory cells.

The germline V gene has CDR1 MNHEY and CDR2 SMNVEV (reference sequence). V dropped 6 bases and J dropped 1 base, with 6 bases sitting between them. The CDR3 is 13 amino acids. In the source study's methods: After removing out-of-frame reads, 2,204,828 distinct TCRbeta sequences remained. Using immunoSEQ multiplex PCR, the repertoire was profiled, and TCRdb retains in-frame clones only, with some absent. Clone size and V and J calls were adopted from that table, with D and trimming inferred from the DNA. This sample yields about 92,000 clones, of which 80% are seen a single time; less than 4% belongs to the top ten. The sort gate was single viable CD3+CD4+CD8-CD45RO+ cells for memory CD4+ T cells. CD4+ T cells were isolated by positive magnetic selection. A word on this clone: The antigen remains undetermined.

V gene TRBV27 combines with J gene TRBJ2-2; D gene ambiguous. Sequenced material: memory CD4+ T cells from blood. The TCR was taken from an adult in good health and CMV-seropositive. CDR3 nucleotides: TGTGCCAGCAGCAAACGGAACACCGGGGAGCTGTTTTTT. Translating gives CASSKRNTGELFF.